This TCR beta chain was identified during a study of technical replicates of blood from several donors. From germline, CDR1 is KGHSH and CDR2 LQKENI. CDR3 length equals 16 residues. Trimming removed 2 bases from V and 4 bases from J; junction bases left unmatched: 5. The protocol was immunoSEQ multiplex PCR, while the TCRdb copy is restricted to in-frame clones and leaves out a portion. The sample consists of 85,000 to 100,000 clones, about 94% of them appearing once. This receptor was taken from a human donor in good health. The sample taken for sequencing was T cells isolated from PBMCs. This chain connects TRBV18 to TRBJ2-2; 9 nucleotides agree with TRBD2. CDR3 in amino acids: CASSPALAGTTGELFF. CDR3 in DNA: TGTGCCAGCTCACCAGCCCTAGCGGGAACCACCGGGGAGCTGTTTTTT.